This T cell receptor (beta chain) was profiled in a study of radiotherapy plus CTLA-4 blockade in lung cancer. General study points: Radiotherapy with ipilimumab was followed by blood expansion of tumor-derived clones. Response, reportedly, was best predicted by interferon-beta along with early blood T cell clone dynamics.

Libraries were prepared by immunoSEQ multiplex PCR; TCRdb keeps only in-frame clonotypes and omits some of them. The sample shows 85,000 to 90,000 clones, 60% to 80% of them seen only once. In germline, CDR1 is SGHDT, CDR2 YYEEEE. CDR3 length equals 14 residues. Losses at the gene ends were 3 bases for V and 4 bases for J; bases not matched to a gene: 2. A remark on this clone: Its target is not known. Other DNA sequences from this sample encode an identical CDR3 as well.

This rearrangement joins TRBV5-6 to TRBJ1-2; TRBD1 matches 11 bases. The receptor was derived from a human donor with non-small cell lung cancer that progressed on radiotherapy plus ipilimumab. The specimen comprised peripheral blood, sampled from a patient treated with radiotherapy plus ipilimumab. This CDR3 is CASSSGTGGYGYTF. The CDR3 DNA reads TGTGCCAGCAGCTCGGGGACAGGGGGCTATGGCTACACCTTC.